In its sample, the clone carrying this T cell receptor beta chain was seen a few times. What it recognizes is unknown. These data are taken from a study of tumor-infiltrating lymphocytes in primary liver carcinoma. About the study: About 3.5 to 8 million productive TCRbeta reads were obtained from the samples, with similar numbers across tissue types.

A constant-region primer served to make TCR beta cDNA from about 0.45 ug total RNA. Slightly modified ARM-PCR, run as three nested multiplex PCR rounds, produced the TCR beta libraries. Researchers ran the first two PCR rounds for roughly 11 cycles each with TRBV1-TRBV30 forward primers and a C-beta reverse primer. TCRdb redid the calling of the multiplex PCR reads with MiXCR, one entry per CDR3 protein. The repertoire includes some 190,000 distinct CDR3 sequences, 50% to 75% of them detected once, and 65% to 80% sits in the top ten. Blood RNA originated from unsorted whole blood, with germline DNA additionally extracted. General study results and limits: When set against blood, tumors had a significantly higher top-250-clone fraction (p = 0.039). Bulk unsorted samples prevented comparison of CD4+ and CD8+ repertoires. Lower overlap was observed for tumor-adjacent and tumor-blood pairs relative to tumor region pairs.

The CDR3 is made up of 16 amino acids. Germline assignment: CDR1 MNHEY and CDR2 SVGEGT. Losses at the gene ends were 6 bases for V and 6 bases for J; bases not matched to a gene: 14. Material for sequencing was peripheral blood. This TCR derives from a man between 35 and 55 years old with primary liver carcinoma and hepatitis B virus infection. This chain connects TRBV6-2 or TRBV6-3 to TRBJ2-1, with 7 bases fitting TRBD2. DNA for the CDR3: TGTGCCAGCAGGGCGCCGGCTGCGGGAGCCGGCAATGAGCAGTTCTTC. Translation: CASRAPAAGAGNEQFF.